This TCR beta chain was recovered during a study of T cell responses to AZD1222 COVID-19 vaccine. CDR3 length equals 15 residues. Trimming stripped 1 base from V and 1 base from J, with 10 bases between. Germline V lookup: CDR1 SGHTA, CDR2 FQGNSA. TCRdb's table, derived via immunoSEQ multiplex PCR, lists solely in-frame clones and lacks some. The sample comprises about 120,000 clones, around 90% of which are singletons, and 7% to 8.5% rests with the top ten. This chain links TRBV7-2 with TRBJ1-1; D might be TRBD1 (5 bases). This receptor was taken from an adult in good health. This sample comprised peripheral blood, obtained on day 0 of AZD1222 vaccination. CDR3 sequence (DNA): TGTGCCAGCAGCTTAGTGGGGGGAGGGAACACTGAAGCTTTCTTT. It yields the protein CASSLVGGGNTEAFF.